This T cell receptor (beta chain) was identified in a study of T cells in tumors after PD-1 blockade. Genomic DNA template from tumor biopsies or peripheral blood, 616 ng to 6,004 ng input. CDR3 length: 13 residues. CDR1 is KGHSH, CDR2 LQKENI, per germline. V trimming: 3 bases; J trimming: 7 bases; junction bases outside the gene matches: 3. This clone turned up a few times. Some clones are missing from TCRdb's copy, which holds only in-frame ones; the method was immunoSEQ multiplex PCR. The table shows almost 35,000 clones, with 73% occurring only once. The material was PBMCs, obtained after anti-PD-1 treatment. The rearrangement joins TRBV18 to TRBJ1-5, with 7 bases that match TRBD1. This sequence was found in a human donor with basal cell carcinoma. CDR3 loop: CASSPKQGQPQHF. The CDR3 bases are TGTGCCAGCTCACCTAAACAGGGGCAGCCCCAGCATTTT.